A single T cell receptor beta chain is shown here with its context. This clonotype came up many times. Its antigen remains undetermined. No quality values exist for individual bases; no much larger clone is one base distant. The receptor library was made with 5' RACE. Reads for this sample came from an Illumina HiSeq 2000. A universal primer binding site was added through template switching, and the final cDNA carried a unique molecular identifier so that TCR cDNA molecules could be counted accurately. First-strand cDNA for TCR alpha and beta chains was synthesized from specific primers in the conserved constant-segment region. Each cDNA library was double barcoded, with a SMART-Mk sample barcode plus Illumina barcodes, to control for contamination. TruSeq adapter sequences, together with Illumina sample barcodes, were added in two successive PCR steps. The TCR alpha and beta cDNA libraries were sequenced on the Illumina HiSeq platform using custom primers. The authors processed their data as follows. Raw reads were processed with MiGEC to extract unique molecular identifiers, and MiXCR was used to determine CDR3 positions. Recombination models were inferred per individual with the repgenHMM and IGoR tools using an EM algorithm. Shared clonotypes were analyzed with the tcR package in R, and sharing was normalized by the product of cloneset sizes. To study raw recombination free of thymic and clonal selection effects, out-of-frame nonproductive sequences were analyzed. TCRdb handled the public reads itself, with Q25 trimming in fastp and clone calling in MiXCR, and kept productive beta chains. Each CDR3 protein appears once, grouped with its most common genes and DNA. TCRdb's processing, not the study's, gives the V and J calls here. For this sample the table gives some 600,000 distinct CDR3 sequences, of which 7% to 7.5% were detected only once. 1.6% of the sample belongs to the ten largest clones.

This entry comes from a study of identical twins (dated by TCRdb to 2016 to 2017). Describing the broader study: To test whether fetal clonotypes persist, this study deep-sequenced TCR alpha and beta repertoires from monozygotic twins, from unrelated adults of various ages, and from cord blood. To rule out contamination, the twin experiments were replicated at different times with different library preparation protocols. What the work shows at the level of the full study, not this receptor alone: Abundant cord blood beta clonotypes carried fewer insertions; young adult naive repertoires showed a weaker similar trend, while memory repertoires showed none. Invariant T cells such as MAIT and iNKT could partly confound zero-insertion analyses, though diverse VJ usage argued against this for most clonotypes. Compared with coincidental sharing between unrelated individuals, out-of-frame TCR alpha sequences shared between twins showed an excess of sequences with low generation probability. A weaker excess of twin sharing was found in beta out-of-frame sequences because the signal-to-noise ratio was lowered by fewer shared sequences. Conclusions relied on cross-sectional statistical analysis, since the same donors could not be followed over many years. In monozygotic twins, recombination models systematically underestimated out-of-frame TCR alpha sharing, but the models matched the sharing seen between unrelated individuals.

Only healthy Caucasian donors were included. The twin cohort consisted of three pairs of female monozygotic twins, all aged 18 to 29 years. Peripheral blood mononuclear cells were the source from which RNA for the TCR libraries was isolated. These same data were also listed under a study on yellow fever vaccine responses in identical twins. Reported in the second study: The T cell response to vaccination in identical twins was reported by the authors to appear partly convergent and partly personalized. In the study, vaccine-responding T cell clones were precisely tracked in identical twins.

This clonotype was obtained from a woman between 18 and 29 years old in good health. Sequenced material: PBMCs.

The CDR3 in this case is CASSLPSGSLNTQYF. In nucleotides, the sequence is TGCGCCAGCAGCTTGCCCAGCGGGAGTTTGAATACGCAGTATTTT. The V and J genes are TRBV5-1 and TRBJ2-3, with 8 middle bases fitting TRBD2. The CDR3 goes from the cysteine to the phenylalanine over 15 residues. Just the 45-base CDR3 DNA is kept, in frame starting at base 1. Trimming leaves V shorter by 1 base and J shorter by 7 bases, with the junction holding 8 bases beyond the gene matches. CDR1 is given as SGHRS and CDR2 as YFSETQ, both from the germline V gene. Supplemented by the reference TRBV5-1 and TRBJ2-3 proteins around the CDR3, the complete variable domain is KAGVTQTPRYLIKTRGQQVTLSCSPISGHRSVSWYQQTPGQGLQFLFEYFSETQRNKGNFPGRFSGRQFSNSRSEMNVSTLELGDSALYLCASSLPSGSLNTQYFGPGTRLTVL.